Below, 24 T cell receptor beta chains from the same sample are listed, as sequenced in a study of cytomegalovirus exposure and HLA in healthy donors. Researchers ran the PCR with 60 Vbeta and 13 Jbeta primers. Clones were sequenced by immunoSEQ multiplex PCR, and TCRdb holds only the in-frame ones, with some missing. The table includes fewer than 200,000 clones, about 82% detected once. The sample comprised PBMCs. All receptors come from a woman aged 25-40 years in good health and CMV-seropositive.

The rearrangement links TRBV10-3 to TRBJ2-5; D uncertain. Germline CDR1 ENHRY, CDR2 SYGVKD. The CDR3 extends over 16 amino acids. Trimming cost V 0 bases and J 0 bases, with 11 bases left between them. Written as DNA, the CDR3 is TGTGCCATCAGTGAGTCGTTTGGCAAGTACCAAGAGACCCAGTACTTC. Its translation: CAISESFGKYQETQYF.

The chain uses TRBV19 and TRBJ1-5, with TRBD1 as a possible D gene (5 bases). The CDR3 length is 13 residues. Germline values: CDR1 LNHDA, CDR2 SQIVND (reference sequence). The V and J ends lost 6 bases and 5 bases respectively, with 11 bases between them. The CDR3 spells CASSDSQYQPQHF. CDR3 bases: TGTGCCAGTAGCGACAGTCAGTATCAGCCCCAGCATTTT.

CDR3 DNA sequence: TGTGCCAGCAGCTTCCGGCAGGATACCTACGAGCAGTACTTC. Amino acids: CASSFRQDTYEQYF. This chain joins TRBV11-2 and TRBJ2-7; D is ambiguous. Germline V lookup: CDR1 SGHAT, CDR2 FQNNGV. V was clipped by 3 bases and J by 2 bases, with 11 bases between them. This CDR3 is built from 14 residues. The variable domain in full, with the rest retrieved from reference TRBV11-2 and TRBJ2-7, is EAGVAQSPRYKIIEKRQSVAFWCNPISGHATLYWYQQILGQGPKLLIQFQNNGVVDDSQLPKDRFSAERLKGVDSTLKIQPAKLEDSAVYLCASSFRQDTYEQYFGPGTRLTVT.

The chain combines TRBV9 with TRBJ1-1; D is unresolved. The CDR3 is made up of 14 amino acids. V was clipped by 0 bases and J by 3 bases, with 9 bases between them. The germline V gene has CDR1 SGDLS and CDR2 YYNGEE. CDR3 in amino acids: CASSVESADTEAFF. The CDR3 nucleotides are TGTGCCAGCAGCGTAGAATCGGCGGACACTGAAGCTTTCTTT.

This chain uses TRBV7-3 with TRBJ2-1; 8 bases are a match to TRBD1. The CDR3 is 15 residues long. Germline CDR1 SGHTA, CDR2 FQGTGA. J lost 4 bases, V lost 5 bases, and 7 bases had no gene match. This chain's CDR3 is CASSLGQGAYNEQFF. The CDR3 DNA is TGTGCCAGCAGCCTGGGGCAGGGGGCTTACAATGAGCAGTTCTTC.

The sample holds one count of this clone. The chain is built from TRBV6-6 and TRBJ1-1; tentative D call: TRBD1 (5 bases). Germline V lookup: CDR1 MNHNY, CDR2 SVGAGI (reference sequence). The CDR3 has 16 amino acids. Trimming shortened V by 6 bases and J by 3 bases, and 20 bases separated the two germline ends. The CDR3 reads CASSPVGGKGHTEAFF. As DNA, the CDR3 is TGTGCCAGCAGCCCCGTCGGGGGAAAGGGGCACACTGAAGCTTTCTTT.

The V gene is TRBV6-1, the J gene TRBJ2-2; no clear D. Germline V gene lookup returns CDR1 MNHNS and CDR2 SASEGT. Trimming shortened V by 4 bases and J by 4 bases, and 7 bases separated the two germline ends. There are 13 residues in the CDR3. CDR3 in DNA: TGTGCCAGCAGTGCCAGGATCACCGGGGAGCTGTTTTTT. Its translation: CASSARITGELFF.

This chain joins TRBV19 and TRBJ2-2; TRBD2 matches at 12 bases. The CDR3 covers 16 residues. Germline CDR1 LNHDA, CDR2 SQIVND (reference sequence). V lost 3 bases and J lost 6; bases outside the gene matches: 5. This chain's CDR3 is CASSMLAGGIAGELFF. The CDR3 DNA reads TGTGCCAGTAGTATGCTAGCGGGGGGGATTGCCGGGGAGCTGTTTTTT. The full variable domain, in which reference TRBV19 and TRBJ2-2 provide the parts outside the CDR3, is DGGITQSPKYLFRKEGQNVTLSCEQNLNHDAMYWYRQDPGQGLRLIYYSQIVNDFQKGDIAEGYSVSREKKESFPLTVTSAQKNPTAFYLCASSMLAGGIAGELFFGEGSRLTVL.

This clone was picked up one time. CDR3 coding DNA: TGTGCCAGCAGCTTTGGGGGGGGGCGCAGCTTGTATTCACCCCTCCACTTT. As protein: CASSFGGGRSLYSPLHF. The rearrangement uses TRBV11-2 and TRBJ1-6; D is perhaps TRBD1 (6 bases). The CDR3 has 17 residues. V was trimmed by 3 bases and J by 8 bases, leaving 20 bases between them. CDR1 and CDR2 from the germline V gene are SGHAT and FQNNGV.

J is TRBJ2-5 and V is TRBV9, with 13 nucleotides matching TRBD2. This CDR3 has 18 residues. Trimming removed 0 bases from V and 1 base from J; junction bases left unmatched: 6. Germline lookup yields CDR1 SGDLS and CDR2 YYNGEE. CDR3 region: CASSVGTSGGVPQETQYF. In DNA form, the CDR3 reads TGTGCCAGCAGCGTAGGTACTAGCGGGGGGGTGCCCCAAGAGACCCAGTACTTC.

CDR3 DNA sequence: TGTGCCAGCAGTTTATATGGCTCGCCAGCGGATAATGAGCAGTTCTTC. Translating gives CASSLYGSPADNEQFF. The rearrangement links TRBV27 to TRBJ2-1; maybe TRBD2 (5 bases). Between the trimmed V and J ends, which lost 1 base and 7 bases, there was a span of 17 bases. Germline V gene data show CDR1 as MNHEY and CDR2 as SMNVEV (reference sequence). The CDR3 spans 16 residues.

The V gene is TRBV28, the J gene TRBJ1-1; 9 positions agree with TRBD1. J gave up 11 bases and V 4 bases, and 8 bases lay outside the gene matches. Germline V gives CDR1 MDHEN, CDR2 SYDVKM. CDR3 length: 13 residues. Here the CDR3 DNA reads TGTGCCAGCAGTTCCTCGGACAGGGGCTGGGCTTTCTTT. Protein product: CASSSSDRGWAFF.

The chain carries TRBV6-1 and TRBJ1-6; D might be TRBD1 (5 bases). CDR1 and CDR2 from the germline V gene are MNHNS and SASEGT. The V end was cut by 4 bases, the J end by 0 bases, with 10 bases between. The CDR3 loop spans 16 amino acids. CDR3 nucleotides: TGTGCCAGCAGTGGGGACGGGAGCTCCTATAATTCACCCCTCCACTTT. Amino acid sequence: CASSGDGSSYNSPLHF.

The J gene is TRBJ1-2, the V gene TRBV29-1; D may be TRBD1 (6 bases). Germline CDR1 is SQVTM and CDR2 is ANQGSEA. CDR3 length: 12 residues. Trimming removed 4 bases from V and 8 bases from J, with 14 bases in between. CDR3 sequence: CSVADRSGGYTF. The CDR3, as DNA: TGCAGCGTTGCCGACAGGTCGGGGGGCTACACCTTC.

The chain joins TRBV12-1 to TRBJ2-3; TRBD2 is the table's D call, not checked against the DNA. TRBV12-1 is designated a pseudogene. The length of the CDR3 is 16 residues. CDR3 protein: CASSPGSSDGSDTQYF. CDR3 bases: TGTGCCAGCAGCCCTGGGTCTAGCGATGGCTCAGATACGCAGTATTTT.

The count of this clone is one. The rearrangement uses TRBV18 and TRBJ2-7; TRBD2 matches 9 bases. Germline loops: CDR1 KGHSH, CDR2 LQKENI. The trim removed 2 bases at V and 3 bases at J, leaving 23 bases unmatched. This CDR3 is 21 amino acids long. CDR3 region: CASSPTRQAALMRRGGYEQYF. DNA for the CDR3: TGTGCCAGCTCACCAACGAGACAGGCGGCTCTAATGCGGCGGGGGGGCTACGAGCAGTACTTC.

The chain carries TRBV6-5 and TRBJ2-1; 9 bases agree with TRBD1. The germline V gene encodes CDR1 MNHEY and CDR2 SVGAGI. The CDR3 has 13 residues. After removal of 7 bases from V and 9 bases from J, the junction contained 7 bases not matched to a gene. The CDR3 spells CASKQGAGSEQFF. The CDR3 DNA is TGTGCCAGCAAACAGGGGGCTGGGAGTGAGCAGTTCTTC.

The chain employs TRBV6-5 and TRBJ1-2; TRBD1 might be the D (6 bases). From germline, CDR1 is MNHEY and CDR2 SVGAGI. V was clipped by 2 bases and J by 8 bases, with 15 bases between them. The CDR3 is made up of 14 amino acids. The CDR3 protein is CASSYRTGSGGYTF. CDR3 in DNA: TGTGCCAGCAGTTACCGCACAGGGTCGGGGGGCTACACCTTC.

The chain couples TRBV11-2 to TRBJ2-5; 7 bases are shared with TRBD1. The length of the CDR3 is 13 residues. V lost 3 bases to trimming and J lost 3 bases; unmatched junction nucleotides: 1. Germline V gene data show CDR1 as SGHAT and CDR2 as FQNNGV. This chain's CDR3 is CASSLGTEETQYF. The CDR3 DNA sequence: TGTGCCAGCAGCTTGGGGACAGAAGAGACCCAGTACTTC.

CDR3 residues: CASSPSSFYEQYF. The CDR3 region has the DNA TGTGCCAGCAGCCCTAGCTCGTTCTACGAGCAGTACTTC. This chain links TRBV27 with TRBJ2-7; tentative D call: TRBD2 (5 bases). Deletions cut 6 bases from V and 3 bases from J, with 12 bases between. The CDR3 is 13 residues long. Germline CDR1 reads MNHEY; CDR2 reads SMNVEV (reference sequence).

This rearrangement joins TRBV4-1 to TRBJ1-2; 10 nucleotides agree with TRBD1. J lost 2 bases, V lost 3 bases, and 3 bases had no gene match. The germline V gene encodes CDR1 MGHRA and CDR2 YSYEKL. The CDR3 covers 15 residues. The CDR3 protein is CASSQPTGGNYGYTF. In DNA form, the CDR3 reads TGCGCCAGCAGCCAGCCGACAGGGGGCAACTATGGCTACACCTTC.

Many counts were recorded for this clone. The J gene is TRBJ2-1, the V gene TRBV6-1; the match to TRBD2 covers 8 bases. Per germline, CDR1 MNHNS and CDR2 SASEGT. The CDR3 length is 14 residues. With 4 bases clipped from V and 16 bases from J, the junction kept 15 bases outside the gene matches. CDR3 amino acids: CASSAGGTFPHPFF. The CDR3 nucleotides read TGTGCCAGCAGTGCGGGGGGGACTTTTCCACACCCCTTCTTC.

The chain joins TRBV25-1 to TRBJ1-4; 11 bases fit TRBD1. The CDR3 consists of 15 residues. Germline V gene data show CDR1 as MGHDK and CDR2 as SYGVNS. V shed 10 bases and J 7 bases; nucleotides not matched to a gene: 11. Here the CDR3 reads CATNSGTGGGEKLFF. DNA for the CDR3: TGTGCCACTAATTCCGGGACAGGGGGAGGTGAAAAACTGTTTTTT.

V and J are TRBV7-9 and TRBJ1-1; D may be TRBD1 (6 bases). Germline CDR1 SEHNR, CDR2 FQNEAQ (reference sequence). The CDR3 consists of 15 residues. The germline V and J ends were trimmed by 4 bases and 0 bases, with 12 bases remaining between them. The CDR3 here is CASSWRQDLNTEAFF. CDR3 in DNA: TGTGCCAGCAGCTGGAGACAGGACCTGAACACTGAAGCTTTCTTT.